Each of the 19 T cell receptor beta chains below was sequenced from the same sample in a study of T cell responses to AZD1222 COVID-19 vaccine. Here immunoSEQ multiplex PCR was the method, and the copy in TCRdb shows in-frame clones only, minus some. The data hold around 33,000 clones, with roughly nine tenths observed a single time. Here the sequenced sample was peripheral blood, taken on day 0 of AZD1222 vaccination. The receptors stem from an adult in good health.

The rearrangement links TRBV15 to TRBJ1-3, with D hard to call. The CDR3 is made up of 19 amino acids. V dropped 0 bases and J dropped 0 bases, with 18 bases sitting between them. Germline V gene lookup returns CDR1 LNHNV and CDR2 YYDKDF (reference sequence). The chain's CDR3 is CATSRDLVVLAVSGNTIYF. For the CDR3, the DNA is TGTGCCACCAGCAGAGATTTGGTGGTTTTAGCGGTCTCTGGAAACACCATATATTTT.

The rearrangement links TRBV10-3 to TRBJ1-1; D ambiguous. From germline, CDR1 is ENHRY and CDR2 SYGVKD. The CDR3 runs to 12 residues. The germline V and J ends were trimmed by 6 bases and 7 bases, with 12 bases remaining between them. The CDR3 sequence: CAIRPQWGEAFF. The CDR3 nucleotides are TGTGCCATCAGGCCCCAGTGGGGTGAAGCTTTCTTT.

The chain combines TRBV30 with TRBJ1-4; D ambiguous. Trimming shortened V by 0 bases and J by 6 bases, and 11 bases separated the two germline ends. Germline CDR1 GTSNPN, CDR2 SVGIG (reference sequence). The CDR3 totals 14 residues. CDR3: CAWSVPGRHEKLFF. The CDR3 nucleotides are TGTGCCTGGAGTGTACCGGGGAGACATGAAAAACTGTTTTTT.

The chain recombines TRBV6-2 or TRBV6-3 with TRBJ2-5; 10 bases are a match to TRBD2. V dropped 2 bases and J dropped 5; count of bases not matched to a gene: 5. Germline loops: CDR1 MNHEY, CDR2 SVGEGT. The CDR3 extends over 15 amino acids. CDR3 DNA: TGTGCCAGCAGTTACAAGCGGGGGGGCCACGAGACCCAGTACTTC. It encodes CASSYKRGGHETQYF.

The chain carries TRBV10-2 and TRBJ1-5, with TRBD1 matching over 9 bases. This CDR3 contains 14 residues. Germline V gene data show CDR1 as WSHSY and CDR2 as SAAADI. The V and J ends lost 9 bases and 0 bases, in that order; junction bases with no gene match: 3. Here the CDR3 reads CASRTGDSNQPQHF. CDR3 DNA sequence: TGCGCCAGTCGGACAGGGGATAGCAATCAGCCCCAGCATTTT.

This chain connects TRBV3-1 (or the pseudogene TRBV3-2) to TRBJ2-2, with 9 bases identical to TRBD1. The CDR3 spans 15 residues. Per the germline V gene, CDR1 is LGHDT and CDR2 is YNNKEL (reference sequence). Unmatched junction bases numbered 4, after V lost 2 bases and J lost 6 bases. CDR3 in DNA: TGTGCCAGCAGCCAATCACAGGGGGCGTCCGGGGAGCTGTTTTTT. It specifies CASSQSQGASGELFF.

The chain couples TRBV19 to TRBJ2-7; TRBD1 matches 12 bases. After removal of 4 bases from V and 1 base from J, the junction contained 2 bases not matched to a gene. CDR1 is LNHDA, CDR2 SQIVND, per germline (reference sequence). The CDR3 runs to 15 residues. The CDR3 spells CASSRGQGASYEQYF. CDR3 bases: TGTGCCAGTAGTAGGGGACAGGGGGCGTCCTACGAGCAGTACTTC.

The chain employs TRBV6-2 or TRBV6-3 and TRBJ1-1; the D gene is possibly TRBD1 (5 bases). CDR3 size: 15 residues. Per germline, CDR1 MNHEY and CDR2 SVGEGT. Deletions cut 4 bases from V and 4 bases from J, with 16 bases between. The DNA of the CDR3 is TGTGCCAGCAGTTCGGCCCGGGGCGCGAGCACTGAAGCTTTCTTT. Protein: CASSSARGASTEAFF.

J is TRBJ1-1 and V is TRBV5-1; tentative D call: TRBD1 (5 bases). V lost 4 bases to trimming and J lost 1 base, with 17 bases between them. The CDR3 extends over 16 amino acids. Per the germline V gene, CDR1 is SGHRS and CDR2 is YFSETQ. The CDR3 here is CASSPRTGTPNTEAFF. The CDR3 DNA is TGCGCCAGCAGCCCCCGAACCGGGACTCCGAACACTGAAGCTTTCTTT. The whole variable domain, filled in from reference TRBV5-1 and TRBJ1-1, reads KAGVTQTPRYLIKTRGQQVTLSCSPISGHRSVSWYQQTPGQGLQFLFEYFSETQRNKGNFPGRFSGRQFSNSRSEMNVSTLELGDSALYLCASSPRTGTPNTEAFFGQGTRLTVV.

The chain joins TRBV15 to TRBJ1-2; D call uncertain. Between the trimmed V and J ends, which lost 4 bases and 2 bases, there was a span of 5 bases. Germline V gene data show CDR1 as LNHNV and CDR2 as YYDKDF (reference sequence). This CDR3 has 12 amino acids. CDR3 sequence reads: CATSTMNYGYTF. The CDR3 region has the DNA TGTGCCACCAGCACGATGAACTATGGCTACACCTTC.

The chain employs TRBV5-4 and TRBJ2-1, with a tentative D call TRBD1 (6 bases). The CDR3 is made up of 16 amino acids. Germline V gene lookup returns CDR1 SGHNT and CDR2 YYREEE (reference sequence). Trimming pared 4 bases from V and 9 bases from J, leaving 23 bases between. DNA of the CDR3: TGTGCCAGCAGCCAAGAAGGGGGAAGGGTTGTCGCTGAGCAGTTCTTC. Its translation: CASSQEGGRVVAEQFF.

The chain links TRBV7-8 to TRBJ1-4, with D possibly matching TRBD1 (5 bases). The CDR3 is 15 amino acids. Germline values: CDR1 SGHVS, CDR2 FQNEAQ. V lost 3 bases to trimming and J lost 7 bases, with 15 bases between them. The CDR3 sequence: CASSFAGTVIEKLFF. CDR3 DNA: TGTGCCAGCAGCTTCGCGGGGACCGTGATTGAAAAACTGTTTTTT. The complete variable domain, with remaining parts taken from reference TRBV7-8 and TRBJ1-4, reads GAGVSQSPRYKVAKRGQDVALRCDPISGHVSLFWYQQALGQGPEFLTYFQNEAQLDKSGLPSDRFFAERPEGSVSTLKIQRTQQEDSAVYLCASSFAGTVIEKLFFGSGTQLSVL.

This clone counts as medium-sized. The chain has TRBV27 and TRBJ1-2; D unresolved. The V end was cut by 7 bases, the J end by 0 bases, with 6 bases between. Germline V CDR1 and CDR2: MNHEY, SMNVEV (reference sequence). The length of the CDR3 is 12 residues. Here the CDR3 reads CASKGTNYGYTF. CDR3 sequence (DNA): TGTGCCAGCAAGGGTACTAACTATGGCTACACCTTC.

The rearrangement links TRBV7-9 to TRBJ2-5; 9 bases match TRBD2. Germline CDR1 is SEHNR and CDR2 is FQNEAQ (reference sequence). CDR3 length: 15 amino acids. Losses at the gene ends were 5 bases for V and 6 bases for J; bases not matched to a gene: 10. CDR3 nucleotides: TGTGCCAGCAGCCGCGCTCTAGCGGGGTTCAAGACCCAGTACTTC. Protein product: CASSRALAGFKTQYF. The full variable domain, its missing parts supplied by reference TRBV7-9 and TRBJ2-5, is DTGVSQNPRHKITKRGQNVTFRCDPISEHNRLYWYRQTLGQGPEFLTYFQNEAQLEKSRLLSDRFSAERPKGSFSTLEIQRTEQGDSAMYLCASSRALAGFKTQYFGPGTRLLVL.

This chain uses TRBV24-1 with TRBJ2-1; 9 positions match TRBD2. The junction had 7 bases not matched to a gene; V was cut back by 2 bases and J by 6 bases. This CDR3 region has 16 residues. Germline V lookup: CDR1 KGHDR, CDR2 SFDVKD. The CDR3 DNA reads TGTGCCACCAGTGATTCATGGGCGGGGGGGCTCAATGAGCAGTTCTTC. Translating gives CATSDSWAGGLNEQFF.

This chain uses TRBV7-2 with TRBJ2-3, with D possibly being TRBD1 (5 bases). From germline, CDR1 is SGHTA and CDR2 FQGNSA. V lost 7 bases to trimming and J lost 2 bases, with 19 bases between them. The CDR3 extends over 16 amino acids. The CDR3 region has the DNA TGTGCCAGCACCGCTGGCGGACATGCTGACACAGATACGCAGTATTTT. Its translation is CASTAGGHADTDTQYF.

This clone was recorded only once. This chain connects TRBV12-3 or TRBV12-4 to TRBJ1-2; D not resolved. The CDR3 loop spans 12 amino acids. Trimming took off 4 bases at V and 8 bases at J, with 11 bases between the two ends. The CDR3 bases are TGTGCCAGCAGTTACCCCCGCCCCGGCTACACCTTC. Protein product: CASSYPRPGYTF.

This clone came up once. The chain uses TRBV6-1 and TRBJ2-1; TRBD1 aligns across 7 bases. The V and J ends lost 2 bases and 10 bases, in that order; junction bases with no gene match: 11. Germline V gene data show CDR1 as MNHNS and CDR2 as SASEGT. This CDR3 is built from 15 residues. CDR3 region: CASSERAGRGGEQFF. In DNA, the CDR3 is TGTGCCAGCAGTGAACGAGCTGGACGAGGGGGCGAGCAGTTCTTC.

The rearrangement uses TRBV3-1 (or the pseudogene TRBV3-2) and TRBJ1-4, with unresolved D. V lost 6 bases to trimming and J lost 7 bases, with 6 bases between them. Germline assignment: CDR1 LGHDT and CDR2 YNNKEL (reference sequence). There are 11 residues in the CDR3. This chain's CDR3 is CASRGAEKLFF. DNA of the CDR3: TGTGCCAGCAGGGGAGCTGAAAAACTGTTTTTT.